This TCR beta chain is from a study of T cell clones after liver transplantation. Study summary: Tolerant meant at least one year fully off immunosuppression without liver enzymes above twice normal.

The CDR3 runs 15 residues. CDR1 is SQVTM, CDR2 ANQGSEA, per germline. With 6 bases removed from V and 7 bases from J, the gap between germline ends came to 23 bases. The assay was immunoSEQ multiplex PCR, and TCRdb's table has in-frame clones only and misses some. The table includes 75,000 to 85,000 clones, approximately 87% detected once. A remark on this clone: As yet, its antigen is unknown.

Study-wide findings and caveats: Conclusions were preliminary, with small, heterogeneous patient groups. Rather than being deleted, graft donor-reactive T cells may have moved into the graft. Circulating graft-donor-reactive CD4 TCRbeta sequences fell significantly post-transplant in 5 of 8 subjects.

This clonotype originated in a human patient who received a liver transplant. The graft donor may account for some of the T cells. The source material was CD4+ T cells from blood, sampled at the 22-month timepoint. The chain links TRBV29-1 to TRBJ2-3; D may be TRBD1 (6 bases). The CDR3 bases are TGCAGCGTCCCTCCCCTCGAGAAGGGACATCATACGCAGTATTTT. Translation gives CSVPPLEKGHHTQYF.